The 17 T cell receptor beta chains presented below share a single source sample, sequenced in a study of blood T cell repertoires in COVID-19. Clones were read by immunoSEQ multiplex PCR, and TCRdb kept only the in-frame ones, dropping some. This table has around 80,000 clones, approximately 90% appearing once. Specimen: peripheral blood. Receptor source: a man between 60 and 70 years old with acute or convalescent COVID-19.

The chain combines TRBV7-3 with TRBJ2-1; 12 nucleotides agree with TRBD2. The CDR3 totals 15 residues. Germline lookup yields CDR1 SGHTA and CDR2 FQGTGA. V lost 5 bases and J lost 8; bases outside the gene matches: 7. CDR3 bases: TGTGCCAGCAGCGTGACTAGCGGGAGACCTGATGAGCAGTTCTTC. This gives the protein CASSVTSGRPDEQFF.

This sequence joins TRBV5-1 and TRBJ2-1, with D uncertain. The germline V gene encodes CDR1 SGHRS and CDR2 YFSETQ. Deletions cut 4 bases from V and 2 bases from J, with 13 bases between. The CDR3 spans 15 residues. The DNA for the CDR3 is TGCGCCAGCAGCGGCCCCACGAGCGCCTACAATGAGCAGTTCTTC. Translation gives CASSGPTSAYNEQFF. The full variable domain, with the rest looked up from reference TRBV5-1 and TRBJ2-1, is KAGVTQTPRYLIKTRGQQVTLSCSPISGHRSVSWYQQTPGQGLQFLFEYFSETQRNKGNFPGRFSGRQFSNSRSEMNVSTLELGDSALYLCASSGPTSAYNEQFFGPGTRLTVL.

Comments on this clone: The sample holds other DNA sequences that translate to the same CDR3. The rearrangement joins TRBV7-3 to TRBJ2-3; 10 bases align to TRBD2. This CDR3 region has 15 residues. With V trimmed by 5 bases and J by 0 bases, 2 bases remained unmatched. Germline-derived CDR1 and CDR2 are SGHTA and FQGTGA. CDR3: CASSIAGGSTDTQYF. CDR3 bases: TGTGCCAGCAGCATAGCGGGAGGAAGCACAGATACGCAGTATTTT.

This chain's CDR3 is CASSLGSGNYGYTF. DNA of the CDR3: TGTGCCAGCAGCTTGGGGAGCGGGAACTATGGCTACACCTTC. The chain combines TRBV5-4 with TRBJ1-2; D gene unclear. This CDR3 is built from 14 residues. The germline V and J ends were trimmed by 0 bases and 2 bases, with 8 bases remaining between them. Per germline, CDR1 SGHNT and CDR2 YYREEE (reference sequence).

This clone was observed a handful of times. CDR3 nucleotides: TGCGCCAGCAGCTTGCCCAGGCCGGCTACAGATACGCAGTATTTT. It translates to CASSLPRPATDTQYF. This chain links TRBV5-1 with TRBJ2-3; D unclear. V was trimmed by 1 base and J by 3 bases, leaving 12 bases between them. CDR1 is SGHRS, CDR2 YFSETQ, per germline. The CDR3 runs to 15 residues. The full variable domain, rest sourced from reference TRBV5-1 and TRBJ2-3, is KAGVTQTPRYLIKTRGQQVTLSCSPISGHRSVSWYQQTPGQGLQFLFEYFSETQRNKGNFPGRFSGRQFSNSRSEMNVSTLELGDSALYLCASSLPRPATDTQYFGPGTRLTVL.

As DNA, the CDR3 is TGTGCCAGCAGCAGTGGGACAGGGGACGAGCAGTACTTC. Translating gives CASSSGTGDEQYF. The V gene is TRBV21-1, the J gene TRBJ2-7; the table assigns TRBD1, which was not confirmed against the DNA. TRBV21-1 is termed a pseudogene. The CDR3 length is 13 residues.

This clone was seen a single time. The chain has TRBV3-1 (or the pseudogene TRBV3-2) and TRBJ1-6; D perhaps matches TRBD1 (6 bases). V lost 0 bases to trimming and J lost 7 bases, with 10 bases between them. This CDR3 has 15 amino acids. Germline values: CDR1 LGHDT, CDR2 YNNKEL (reference sequence). The CDR3 loop is CASSQETTGNSPLHF. The CDR3 DNA is TGTGCCAGCAGCCAAGAGACTACAGGGAATTCACCCCTCCACTTT.

Here the CDR3 DNA reads TGTGCCAGCAGCTTGCGGGGGACAGGGGATAAAGTCGAGCAGTACTTC. It codes for CASSLRGTGDKVEQYF. V usage is TRBV7-9 and J usage is TRBJ2-7; 10 bases align to TRBD1. CDR1 and CDR2 from the germline V gene are SEHNR and FQNEAQ (reference sequence). The J segment lost 6 bases and the V segment lost 3 bases, leaving 11 bases of the junction unmatched. The CDR3 is made up of 16 amino acids.

The CDR3 sequence is CASSQATGYFYGYTF. CDR3 sequence (DNA): TGCGCCAGCAGCCAAGCGACAGGGTATTTCTATGGCTACACCTTC. V usage is TRBV4-1 and J usage is TRBJ1-2; 7 bases are a match to TRBD1. This CDR3 has 15 residues. Germline-derived CDR1 and CDR2 are MGHRA and YSYEKL. V dropped 1 base and J dropped 4; count of bases not matched to a gene: 6.

The V and J genes are TRBV12-3 or TRBV12-4 and TRBJ2-3; tentative D call: TRBD2 (6 bases). V was pared by 7 bases and J by 3 bases, with 11 bases between. The CDR3 is made up of 13 amino acids. CDR3 protein: CASNFGGTDTQYF. The CDR3 region has the DNA TGTGCCAGCAACTTTGGGGGGACAGATACGCAGTATTTT.

V and J are TRBV27 and TRBJ1-1; no definite D call. Germline CDR1 is MNHEY and CDR2 is SMNVEV (reference sequence). CDR3 size: 13 residues. The V and J ends lost 4 bases and 0 bases respectively, with 6 bases between them. CDR3 sequence (DNA): TGTGCCAGCAGTTCCATAGTGAACACTGAAGCTTTCTTT. Protein: CASSSIVNTEAFF.

V and J are TRBV5-1 and TRBJ2-3, with TRBD2 matching over 7 bases. The CDR3 contains 15 residues. Looked up from germline, CDR1 is SGHRS and CDR2 is YFSETQ. Trimming at V came to 3 bases and at J to 6 bases, leaving 10 bases not matched to a gene. CDR3 DNA sequence: TGCGCCAGCAGCTGGAACGGACTAGAAGCCGATACGCAGTATTTT. Its protein product is CASSWNGLEADTQYF.

The CDR3 coding sequence is TGTGCCAGCAGCCCAATGTCCGGGAGTAACTATGGCTACACCTTC. This translates into CASSPMSGSNYGYTF. V gene TRBV3-1 (or the pseudogene TRBV3-2) combines with J gene TRBJ1-2; the D is unclear. The CDR3 has 15 residues. CDR1 and CDR2 (germline): LGHDT, YNNKEL (reference sequence). V shed 4 bases and J shed 1 base, with 13 bases lying between them.

The chain has TRBV10-1 and TRBJ1-1, with D possibly being TRBD1 (5 bases). Trimming stripped 4 bases from V and 5 bases from J, with 14 bases between. The CDR3 is 14 amino acids. From germline, CDR1 is WNHNN and CDR2 SYGVQD (reference sequence). CDR3 nucleotide sequence: TGCGCCAGCAGTGGGACATCACGCGGAACTGAAGCTTTCTTT. Translating gives CASSGTSRGTEAFF.

The J gene is TRBJ1-6, the V gene TRBV30; possibly TRBD1 for D (5 bases). This CDR3 is 14 amino acids long. The V gene's germline CDR1 is GTSNPN and CDR2 SVGIG (reference sequence). V was clipped by 3 bases and J by 5 bases, with 11 bases between them. The CDR3 region has the DNA TGTGCCTGGAGCACCGCAGGGAATAATTCACCCCTCCACTTT. It encodes CAWSTAGNNSPLHF.

This clone has just a few counts. The V call is TRBV27, the J call TRBJ1-2, with TRBD1 as a possible D gene (6 bases). Germline V CDR1 and CDR2: MNHEY, SMNVEV (reference sequence). Deletions cut 2 bases from V and 7 bases from J, with 17 bases between. This CDR3 has 15 amino acids. The CDR3 reads CASSLRGQFLGGYTF. CDR3 sequence (DNA): TGTGCCAGCAGTTTAAGGGGACAATTTTTAGGTGGCTACACCTTC.

The V and J genes are TRBV18 and TRBJ1-1; TRBD1 matches 7 bases. Trimming at V came to 3 bases and at J to 2 bases, leaving 6 bases not matched to a gene. The CDR3 totals 15 residues. Per the germline V gene, CDR1 is KGHSH and CDR2 is LQKENI. In DNA form, the CDR3 reads TGTGCCAGCTCACCGCCGACAGGGAGTAACACTGAAGCTTTCTTT. Amino acids: CASSPPTGSNTEAFF.